This T cell receptor beta chain was profiled in a study of T cells in Graves' hyperthyroidism and ophthalmopathy. Researchers took RNA transcripts and amplified the TCR beta CDR3 regions from them. Initially, a first-round RT-PCR of the TCR CDR3 employed the HTBI primer set. TCRdb reprocessed the multiplex PCR reads via MiXCR and lists one record per CDR3 protein. There are 650,000 to 750,000 distinct CDR3 sequences in the sample; 12% to 15% occur only once, and 10% lies in the top ten. Exclusion criteria comprised uncontrolled infection, other autoimmune disease, pregnancy or lactation. About 9.4 ml fresh peripheral blood yielded the PBMCs. Germline V gene sequence: CDR1 LGHNA, CDR2 YNFKEQ. V gave up 5 bases and J gave up 7 bases; unmatched junction bases: 5. The CDR3 length is 13 residues.

The sequence was collected from a woman aged 18-29 years with Graves' hyperthyroidism. The chain has TRBV4-2 and TRBJ1-1; 9 bases map to TRBD1. The sequenced sample was blood. This chain's CDR3 is CASSFWTGVEAFF. The CDR3 DNA reads TGTGCCAGCAGCTTCTGGACAGGGGTTGAAGCTTTCTTT.